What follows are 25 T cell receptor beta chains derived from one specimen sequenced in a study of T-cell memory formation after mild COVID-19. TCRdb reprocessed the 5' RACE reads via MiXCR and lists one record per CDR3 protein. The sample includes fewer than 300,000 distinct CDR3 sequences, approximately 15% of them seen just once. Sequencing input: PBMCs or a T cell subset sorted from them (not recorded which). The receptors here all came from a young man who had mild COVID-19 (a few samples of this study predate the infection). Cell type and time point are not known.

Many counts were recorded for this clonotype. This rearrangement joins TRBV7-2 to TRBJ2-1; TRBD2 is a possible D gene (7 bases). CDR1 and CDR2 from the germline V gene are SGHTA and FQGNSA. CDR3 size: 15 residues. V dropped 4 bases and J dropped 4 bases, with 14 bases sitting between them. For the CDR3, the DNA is TGTGCCAGCAGCTCCGGGGGGCCGGGGTACAATGAGCAGTTCTTC. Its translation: CASSSGGPGYNEQFF.

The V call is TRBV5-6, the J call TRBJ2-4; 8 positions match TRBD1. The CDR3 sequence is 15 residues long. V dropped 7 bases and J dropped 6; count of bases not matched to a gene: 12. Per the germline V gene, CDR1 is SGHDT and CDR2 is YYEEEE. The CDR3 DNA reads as TGTGCCAGCCAGGGGGCCGGGCCAACAACAAACATTCAGTACTTC. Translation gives CASQGAGPTTNIQYF.

This chain's CDR3 is CASSTSGLTNTQYF. The CDR3 coding sequence is TGTGCCAGCAGCACTAGCGGACTAACTAATACGCAGTATTTT. This chain uses TRBV5-4 with TRBJ2-3, with 8 bases matching TRBD2. The length of the CDR3 is 14 residues. V lost 4 bases, J lost 7 bases, and 8 bases stayed unmatched. Per germline, CDR1 SGHNT and CDR2 YYREEE (reference sequence). The full variable domain, completed using reference TRBV5-4 and TRBJ2-3, is ETGVTQSPTHLIKTRGQQVTLRCSSQSGHNTVSWYQQALGQGPQFIFQYYREEENGRGNFPPRFSGLQFPNYSSELNVNALELDDSALYLCASSTSGLTNTQYFGPGTRLTVL.

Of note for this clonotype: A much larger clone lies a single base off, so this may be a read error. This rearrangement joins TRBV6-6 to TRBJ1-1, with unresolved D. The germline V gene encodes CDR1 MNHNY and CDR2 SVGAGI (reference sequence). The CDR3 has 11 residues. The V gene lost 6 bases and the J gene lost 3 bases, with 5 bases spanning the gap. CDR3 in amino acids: CASRRHTEAFF. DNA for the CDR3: TGTGCCAGCAGGAGGCACACTGAAGCTTTCTTT.

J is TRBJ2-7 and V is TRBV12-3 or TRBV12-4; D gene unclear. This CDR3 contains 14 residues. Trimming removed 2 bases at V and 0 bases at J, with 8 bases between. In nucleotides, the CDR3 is TGTGCCAGCAGTTTAAGTCGGAGCTCCTACGAGCAGTACTTC. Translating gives CASSLSRSSYEQYF.

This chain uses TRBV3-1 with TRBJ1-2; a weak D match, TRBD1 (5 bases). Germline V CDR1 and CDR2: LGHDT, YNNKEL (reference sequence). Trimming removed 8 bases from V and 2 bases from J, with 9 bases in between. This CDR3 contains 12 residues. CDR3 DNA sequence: TGTGCCAGCGGACACGGAAACTATGGCTACACCTTC. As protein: CASGHGNYGYTF.

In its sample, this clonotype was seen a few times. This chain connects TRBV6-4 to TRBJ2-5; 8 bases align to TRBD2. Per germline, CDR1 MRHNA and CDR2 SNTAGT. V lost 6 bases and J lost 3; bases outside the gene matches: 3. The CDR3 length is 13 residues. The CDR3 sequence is CASSETSEETQYF. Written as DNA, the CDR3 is TGTGCCAGCAGCGAGACTAGCGAAGAGACCCAGTACTTC.

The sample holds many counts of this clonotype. CDR3 residues: CASSPGGPGTGELFF. In DNA form, the CDR3 reads TGTGCCAGCAGCCCGGGGGGCCCGGGTACCGGGGAGCTGTTTTTT. This chain uses TRBV7-2 with TRBJ2-2, with a tentative D call TRBD2 (7 bases). CDR3 length: 15 amino acids. Germline V gene data show CDR1 as SGHTA and CDR2 as FQGNSA. Trimming took 5 bases from V and 5 from J, leaving 15 bases between them.

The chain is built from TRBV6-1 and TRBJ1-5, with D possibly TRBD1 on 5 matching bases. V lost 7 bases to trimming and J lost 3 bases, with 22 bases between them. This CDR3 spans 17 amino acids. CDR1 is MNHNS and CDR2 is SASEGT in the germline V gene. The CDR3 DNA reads TGTGCCAGCACTCCTCCCCTTGTAAAGACAGACAATCAGCCCCAGCATTTT. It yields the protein CASTPPLVKTDNQPQHF.

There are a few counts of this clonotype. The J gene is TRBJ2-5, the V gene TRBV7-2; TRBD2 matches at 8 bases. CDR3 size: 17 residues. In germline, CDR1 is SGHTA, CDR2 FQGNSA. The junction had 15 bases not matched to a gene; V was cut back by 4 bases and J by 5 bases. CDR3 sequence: CASSSNRGSGGWETQYF. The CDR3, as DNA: TGTGCCAGCAGCTCCAACCGGGGGAGCGGGGGTTGGGAGACCCAGTACTTC.

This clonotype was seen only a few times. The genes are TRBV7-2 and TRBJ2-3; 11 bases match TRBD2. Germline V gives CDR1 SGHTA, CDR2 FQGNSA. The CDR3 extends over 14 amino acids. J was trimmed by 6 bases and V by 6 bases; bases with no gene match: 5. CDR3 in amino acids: CASRLTSGGDTQYF. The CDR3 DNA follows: TGTGCCAGCAGACTTACTAGCGGGGGTGATACGCAGTATTTT.

The CDR3 spells CASSLNLGMMDDEQFF. CDR3 DNA sequence: TGTGCCAGCAGCTTAAATTTGGGGATGATGGATGATGAGCAGTTCTTC. This chain connects TRBV7-2 to TRBJ2-1; D unresolved. Germline V lookup: CDR1 SGHTA, CDR2 FQGNSA. V was pared by 2 bases and J by 8 bases, with 19 bases between. CDR3 length equals 16 residues.

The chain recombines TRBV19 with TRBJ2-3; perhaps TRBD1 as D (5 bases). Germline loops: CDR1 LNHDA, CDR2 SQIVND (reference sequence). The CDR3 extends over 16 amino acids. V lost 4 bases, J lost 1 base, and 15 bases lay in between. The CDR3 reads CASSNRKTSGTDTQYF. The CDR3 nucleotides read TGTGCCAGTAGTAACAGGAAAACTTCGGGCACAGATACGCAGTATTTT.

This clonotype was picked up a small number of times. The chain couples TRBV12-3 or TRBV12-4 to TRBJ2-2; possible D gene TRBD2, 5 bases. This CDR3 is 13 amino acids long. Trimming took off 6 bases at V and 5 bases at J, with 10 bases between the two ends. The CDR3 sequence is CASRDFQTGELFF. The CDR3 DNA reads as TGTGCCAGCAGGGACTTTCAAACCGGGGAGCTGTTTTTT.

Here the CDR3 reads CSARTSGGALTKNIQYF. The CDR3 DNA reads as TGCAGTGCTAGAACCAGCGGGGGGGCGCTAACCAAAAACATTCAGTACTTC. The chain joins TRBV20-1 to TRBJ2-4; TRBD2 matches at 10 bases. The CDR3 runs to 17 residues. The V segment lost 2 bases and the J segment 2 bases; nucleotides outside the gene matches: 9. The germline V gene has CDR1 DFQATT and CDR2 SNEGSKA (reference sequence).

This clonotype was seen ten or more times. The CDR3 here is CASSPAGAGVLYEQYF. The CDR3 DNA is TGTGCCAGCTCACCGGCTGGGGCAGGGGTGTTGTACGAGCAGTACTTC. The chain is built from TRBV18 and TRBJ2-7; tentative D call: TRBD1 (6 bases). The CDR3 is 16 amino acids. The germline V and J ends were trimmed by 3 bases and 4 bases, with 19 bases remaining between them. Germline lookup yields CDR1 KGHSH and CDR2 LQKENI.

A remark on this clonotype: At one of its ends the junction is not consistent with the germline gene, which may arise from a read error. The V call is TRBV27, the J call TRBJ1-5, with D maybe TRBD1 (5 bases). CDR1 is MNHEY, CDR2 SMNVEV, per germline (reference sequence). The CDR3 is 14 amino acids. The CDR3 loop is CASSLIAGRQPKHF. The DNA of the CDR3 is TGTGCCAGCAGTTTAATAGCAGGGAGGCAGCCCAAGCATTTT.

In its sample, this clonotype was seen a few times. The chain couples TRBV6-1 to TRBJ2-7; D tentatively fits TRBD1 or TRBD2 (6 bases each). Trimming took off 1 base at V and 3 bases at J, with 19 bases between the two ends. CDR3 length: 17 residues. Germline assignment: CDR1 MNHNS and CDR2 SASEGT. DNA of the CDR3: TGTGCCAGCAGTGAAGGGGGGGCCGGGTTTGGAGACTACGAGCAGTACTTC. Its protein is CASSEGGAGFGDYEQYF.

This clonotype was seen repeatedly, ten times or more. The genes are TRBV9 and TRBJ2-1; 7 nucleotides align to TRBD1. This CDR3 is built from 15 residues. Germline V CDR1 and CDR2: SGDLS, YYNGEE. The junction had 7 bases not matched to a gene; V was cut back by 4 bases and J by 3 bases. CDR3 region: CASSQGERLYNEQFF. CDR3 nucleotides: TGTGCCAGCAGCCAGGGGGAACGGCTCTACAATGAGCAGTTCTTC.

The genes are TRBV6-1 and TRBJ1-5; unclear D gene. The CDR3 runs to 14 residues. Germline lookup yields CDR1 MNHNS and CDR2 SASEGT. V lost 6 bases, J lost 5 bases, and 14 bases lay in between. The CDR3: CASRGIRLDQPQHF. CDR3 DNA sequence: TGTGCCAGCAGGGGAATTAGGTTAGATCAGCCCCAGCATTTT.

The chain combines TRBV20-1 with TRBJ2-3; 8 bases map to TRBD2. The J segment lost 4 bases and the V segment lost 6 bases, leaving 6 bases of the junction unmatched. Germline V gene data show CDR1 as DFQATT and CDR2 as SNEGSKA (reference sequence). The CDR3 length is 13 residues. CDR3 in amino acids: CSAQTGGPDTQYF. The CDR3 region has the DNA TGCAGTGCACAGACGGGGGGGCCAGATACGCAGTATTTT.

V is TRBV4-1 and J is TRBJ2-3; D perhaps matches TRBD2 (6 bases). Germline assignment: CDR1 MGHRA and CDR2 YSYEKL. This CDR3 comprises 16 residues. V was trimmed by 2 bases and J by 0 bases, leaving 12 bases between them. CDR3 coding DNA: TGCGCCAGCAGCCAATCCACGGGGGTGAGCACAGATACGCAGTATTTT. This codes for CASSQSTGVSTDTQYF.

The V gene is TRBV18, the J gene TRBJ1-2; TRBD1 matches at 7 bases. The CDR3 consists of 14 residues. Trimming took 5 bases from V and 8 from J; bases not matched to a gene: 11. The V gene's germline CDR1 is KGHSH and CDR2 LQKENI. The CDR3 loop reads CASSAGGQTGGYTF. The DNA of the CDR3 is TGTGCCAGCTCAGCAGGGGGACAGACAGGAGGCTACACCTTC.

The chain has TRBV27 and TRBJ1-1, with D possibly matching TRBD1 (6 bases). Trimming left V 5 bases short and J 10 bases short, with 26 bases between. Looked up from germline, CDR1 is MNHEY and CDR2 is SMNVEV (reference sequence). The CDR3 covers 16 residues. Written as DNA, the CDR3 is TGTGCCAGCAGTCCACTACTCTACAATACAGGGACGGGAGCTTTCTTT. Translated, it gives CASSPLLYNTGTGAFF.

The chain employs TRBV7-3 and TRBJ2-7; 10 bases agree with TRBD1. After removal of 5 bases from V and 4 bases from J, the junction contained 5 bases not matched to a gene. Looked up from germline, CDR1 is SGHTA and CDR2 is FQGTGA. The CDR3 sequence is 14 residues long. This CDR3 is CASSIGGQGYEQYF. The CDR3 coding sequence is TGTGCCAGCAGCATAGGGGGACAGGGGTACGAGCAGTACTTC.